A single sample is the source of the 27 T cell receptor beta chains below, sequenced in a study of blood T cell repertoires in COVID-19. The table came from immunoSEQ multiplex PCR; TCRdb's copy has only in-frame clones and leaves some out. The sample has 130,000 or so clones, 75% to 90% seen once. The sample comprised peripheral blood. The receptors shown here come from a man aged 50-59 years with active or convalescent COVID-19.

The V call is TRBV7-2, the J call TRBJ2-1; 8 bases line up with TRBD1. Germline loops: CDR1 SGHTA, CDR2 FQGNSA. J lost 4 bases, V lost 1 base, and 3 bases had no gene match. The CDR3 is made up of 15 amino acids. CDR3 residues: CASSLVGQEYNEQFF. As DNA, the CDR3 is TGTGCCAGCAGCTTAGTGGGACAGGAATACAATGAGCAGTTCTTC.

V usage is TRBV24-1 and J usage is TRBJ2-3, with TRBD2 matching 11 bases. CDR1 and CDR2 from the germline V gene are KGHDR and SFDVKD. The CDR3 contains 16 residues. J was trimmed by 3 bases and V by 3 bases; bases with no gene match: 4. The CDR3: CATSDPTSGGTDTQYF. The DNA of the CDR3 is TGTGCCACCAGTGATCCCACTAGCGGGGGTACAGATACGCAGTATTTT.

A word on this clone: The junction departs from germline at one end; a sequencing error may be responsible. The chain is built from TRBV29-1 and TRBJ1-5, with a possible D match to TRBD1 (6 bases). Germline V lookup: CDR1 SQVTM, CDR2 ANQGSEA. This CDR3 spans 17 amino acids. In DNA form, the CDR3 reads TGCAGCGTGGAAGACAGGCGTCGCCTTTATAGCAATCAGCCCCAGCATTTT. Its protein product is CSVEDRRRLYSNQPQHF.

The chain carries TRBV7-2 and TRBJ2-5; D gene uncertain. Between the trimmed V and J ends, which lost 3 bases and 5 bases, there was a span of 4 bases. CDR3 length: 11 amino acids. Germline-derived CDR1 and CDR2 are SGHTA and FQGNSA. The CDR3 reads CASSLAETQYF. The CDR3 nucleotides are TGTGCCAGCAGCTTGGCCGAGACCCAGTACTTC. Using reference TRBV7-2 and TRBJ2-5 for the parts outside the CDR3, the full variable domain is GAGVSQSPSNKVTEKGKDVELRCDPISGHTALYWYRQSLGQGLEFLIYFQGNSAPDKSGLPSDRFSAERTGGSVSTLTIQRTQQEDSAVYLCASSLAETQYFGPGTRLLVL.

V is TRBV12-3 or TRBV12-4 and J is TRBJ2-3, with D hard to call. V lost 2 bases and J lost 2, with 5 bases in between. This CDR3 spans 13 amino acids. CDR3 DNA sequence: TGTGCCAGCAGTTTACCGTACACAGATACGCAGTATTTT. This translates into CASSLPYTDTQYF.

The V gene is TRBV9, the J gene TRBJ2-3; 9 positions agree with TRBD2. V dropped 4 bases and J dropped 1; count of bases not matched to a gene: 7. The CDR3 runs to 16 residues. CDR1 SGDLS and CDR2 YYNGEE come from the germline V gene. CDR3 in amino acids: CASSKRTSAGTDTQYF. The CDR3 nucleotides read TGTGCCAGCAGCAAGCGGACTAGCGCAGGCACAGATACGCAGTATTTT.

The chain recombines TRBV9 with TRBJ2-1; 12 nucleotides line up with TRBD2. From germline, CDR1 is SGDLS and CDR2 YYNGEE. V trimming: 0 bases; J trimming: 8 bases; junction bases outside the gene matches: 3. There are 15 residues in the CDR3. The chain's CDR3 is CASSVGTSGMDEQFF. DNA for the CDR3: TGTGCCAGCAGCGTAGGGACTAGCGGGATGGATGAGCAGTTCTTC.

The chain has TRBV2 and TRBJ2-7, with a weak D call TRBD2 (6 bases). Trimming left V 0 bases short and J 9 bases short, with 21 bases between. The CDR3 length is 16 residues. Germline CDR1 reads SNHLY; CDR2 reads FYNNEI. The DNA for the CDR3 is TGTGCCAGCAGTGAAGCGCTTCGTGGGGAGCCGCGGGGGCAGTACTTC. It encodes CASSEALRGEPRGQYF.

The CDR3 bases are TGTGCCAGTAGTTATAGCGGGGACCGTAAAGATACGCAGTATTTT. Residues: CASSYSGDRKDTQYF. The chain uses TRBV19 and TRBJ2-3; 8 bases are a match to TRBD2. Germline assignment: CDR1 LNHDA and CDR2 SQIVND (reference sequence). After removal of 5 bases from V and 5 bases from J, the junction contained 9 bases not matched to a gene. CDR3 length: 15 amino acids.

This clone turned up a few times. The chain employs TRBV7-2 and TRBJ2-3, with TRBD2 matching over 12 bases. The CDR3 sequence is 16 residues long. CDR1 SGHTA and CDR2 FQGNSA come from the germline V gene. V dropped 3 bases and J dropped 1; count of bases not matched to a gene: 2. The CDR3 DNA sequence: TGTGCCAGCAGCTTCCGACTAGCGGGGGGCACAGATACGCAGTATTTT. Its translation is CASSFRLAGGTDTQYF. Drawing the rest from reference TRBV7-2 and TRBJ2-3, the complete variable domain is GAGVSQSPSNKVTEKGKDVELRCDPISGHTALYWYRQSLGQGLEFLIYFQGNSAPDKSGLPSDRFSAERTGGSVSTLTIQRTQQEDSAVYLCASSFRLAGGTDTQYFGPGTRLTVL.

DNA of the CDR3: TGCAGCGCGGGGACAGGGGCGAATCGGGAAAAACTGTTTTTT. Translation gives CSAGTGANREKLFF. This rearrangement joins TRBV29-1 to TRBJ1-4, with 10 positions matching TRBD1. The V and J ends lost 7 bases and 8 bases, in that order; junction bases with no gene match: 10. This CDR3 is 14 amino acids long. Germline CDR1 and CDR2: SQVTM and ANQGSEA.

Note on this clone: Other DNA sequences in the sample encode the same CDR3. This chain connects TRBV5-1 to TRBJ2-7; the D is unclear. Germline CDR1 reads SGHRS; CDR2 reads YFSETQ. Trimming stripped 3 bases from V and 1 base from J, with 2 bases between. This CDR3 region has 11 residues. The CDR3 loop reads CASSSSYEQYF. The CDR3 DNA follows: TGCGCCAGCAGCTCATCCTACGAGCAGTACTTC.

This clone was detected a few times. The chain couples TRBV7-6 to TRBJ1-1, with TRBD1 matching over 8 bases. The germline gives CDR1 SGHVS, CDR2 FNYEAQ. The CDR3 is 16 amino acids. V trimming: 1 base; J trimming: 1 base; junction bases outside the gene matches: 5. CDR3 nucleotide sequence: TGTGCCAGCAGCTTAGGACAGGGGTCGAGGAACACTGAAGCTTTCTTT. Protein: CASSLGQGSRNTEAFF.

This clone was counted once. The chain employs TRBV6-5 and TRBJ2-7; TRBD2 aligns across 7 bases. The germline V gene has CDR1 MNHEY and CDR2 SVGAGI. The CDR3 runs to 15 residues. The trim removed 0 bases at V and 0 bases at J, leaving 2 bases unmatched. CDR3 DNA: TGTGCCAGCAGTTACTCTAGCGGGTTCTCCTACGAGCAGTACTTC. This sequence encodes CASSYSSGFSYEQYF.

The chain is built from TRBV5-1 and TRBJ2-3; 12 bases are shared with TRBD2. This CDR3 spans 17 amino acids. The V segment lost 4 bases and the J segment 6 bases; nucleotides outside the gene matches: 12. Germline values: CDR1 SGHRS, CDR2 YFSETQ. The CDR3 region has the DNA TGCGCCAGCAGCGACGGACTAGCGGGGTTGTACAGTGATACGCAGTATTTT. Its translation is CASSDGLAGLYSDTQYF.

In nucleotides, the CDR3 is TGCGCCAGCACCTCGGCGGGATCTGGGGCCAACGTCCTGACTTTC. This codes for CASTSAGSGANVLTF. The chain couples TRBV5-1 to TRBJ2-6, with a possible D match to TRBD2 (6 bases). The CDR3 has 15 amino acids. The germline CDR1 and CDR2 sequences are SGHRS and YFSETQ. Trimming took off 6 bases at V and 1 base at J, with 11 bases between the two ends.

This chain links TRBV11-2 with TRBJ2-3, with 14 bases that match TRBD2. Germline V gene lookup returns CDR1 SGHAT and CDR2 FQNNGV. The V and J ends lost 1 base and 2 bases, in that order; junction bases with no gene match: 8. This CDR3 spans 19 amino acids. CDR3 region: CASSLAFPGLAGDTDTQYF. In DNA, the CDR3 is TGTGCCAGCAGCTTAGCCTTCCCGGGACTAGCGGGGGACACAGATACGCAGTATTTT.

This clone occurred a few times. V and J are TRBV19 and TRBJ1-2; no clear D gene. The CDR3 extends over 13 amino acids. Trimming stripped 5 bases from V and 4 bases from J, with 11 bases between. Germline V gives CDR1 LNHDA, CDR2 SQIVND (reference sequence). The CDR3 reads CASSASGVYGYTF. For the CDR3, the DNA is TGTGCCAGTAGTGCCTCCGGGGTCTATGGCTACACCTTC.

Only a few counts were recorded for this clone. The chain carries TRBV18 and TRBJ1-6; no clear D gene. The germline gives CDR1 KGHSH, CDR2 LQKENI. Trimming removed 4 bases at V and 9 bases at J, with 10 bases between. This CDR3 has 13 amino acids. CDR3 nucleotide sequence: TGTGCCAGCTCACGGGAGGTCGGTTCACCCCTCCACTTT. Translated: CASSREVGSPLHF.

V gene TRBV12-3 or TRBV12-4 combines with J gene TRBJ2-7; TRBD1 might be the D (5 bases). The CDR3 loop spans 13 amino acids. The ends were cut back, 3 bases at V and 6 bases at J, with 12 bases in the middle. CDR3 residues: CASSFPDRGEQYF. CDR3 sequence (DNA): TGTGCCAGCAGTTTCCCCGACAGAGGCGAGCAGTACTTC.

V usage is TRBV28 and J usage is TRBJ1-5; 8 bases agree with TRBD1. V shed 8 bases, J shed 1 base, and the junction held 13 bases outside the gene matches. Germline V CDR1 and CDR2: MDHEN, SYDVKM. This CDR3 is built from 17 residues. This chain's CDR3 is CASRPARGRMSNQPQHF. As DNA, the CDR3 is TGTGCCAGCCGCCCTGCCAGGGGGCGGATGAGCAATCAGCCCCAGCATTTT.

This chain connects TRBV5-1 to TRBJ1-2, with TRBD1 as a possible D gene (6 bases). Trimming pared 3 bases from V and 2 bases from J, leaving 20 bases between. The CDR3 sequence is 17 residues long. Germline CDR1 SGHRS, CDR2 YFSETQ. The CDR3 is CASSSSGPDSLNYGYTF. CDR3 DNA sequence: TGCGCCAGCAGCTCCTCCGGGCCGGACAGCCTCAACTATGGCTACACCTTC.

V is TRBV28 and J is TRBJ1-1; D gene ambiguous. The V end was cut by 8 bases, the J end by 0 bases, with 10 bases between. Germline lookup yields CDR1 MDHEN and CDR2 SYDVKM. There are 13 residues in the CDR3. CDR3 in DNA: TGTGCCAGCGCGGCGGGATTGAACACTGAAGCTTTCTTT. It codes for CASAAGLNTEAFF.

CDR3 coding DNA: TGTGCCAGCAGTCGGGGACTAGCGCCACATCTCGGGGAGCTGTTTTTT. Translating gives CASSRGLAPHLGELFF. The chain joins TRBV28 to TRBJ2-2; the match to TRBD2 covers 10 bases. This CDR3 contains 16 residues. After removal of 5 bases from V and 7 bases from J, the junction contained 10 bases not matched to a gene. Per germline, CDR1 MDHEN and CDR2 SYDVKM. The full variable domain, completed using reference TRBV28 and TRBJ2-2, is DVKVTQSSRYLVKRTGEKVFLECVQDMDHENMFWYRQDPGLGLRLIYFSYDVKMKEKGDIPEGYSVSREKKERFSLILESASTNQTSMYLCASSRGLAPHLGELFFGEGSRLTVL.

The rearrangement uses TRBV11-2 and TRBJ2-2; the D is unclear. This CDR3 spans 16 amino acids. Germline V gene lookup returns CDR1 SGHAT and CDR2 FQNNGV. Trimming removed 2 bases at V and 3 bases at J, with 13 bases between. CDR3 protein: CASSLWAGVDTGELFF. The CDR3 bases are TGTGCCAGCAGCTTATGGGCAGGCGTGGACACCGGGGAGCTGTTTTTT.

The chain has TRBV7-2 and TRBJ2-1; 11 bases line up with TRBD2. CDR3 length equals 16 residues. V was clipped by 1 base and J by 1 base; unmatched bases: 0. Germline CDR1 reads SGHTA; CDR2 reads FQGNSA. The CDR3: CASSLGLAGSYNEQFF. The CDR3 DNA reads TGTGCCAGCAGCTTAGGACTAGCGGGGTCCTACAATGAGCAGTTCTTC. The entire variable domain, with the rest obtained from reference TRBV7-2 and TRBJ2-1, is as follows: GAGVSQSPSNKVTEKGKDVELRCDPISGHTALYWYRQSLGQGLEFLIYFQGNSAPDKSGLPSDRFSAERTGGSVSTLTIQRTQQEDSAVYLCASSLGLAGSYNEQFFGPGTRLTVL.

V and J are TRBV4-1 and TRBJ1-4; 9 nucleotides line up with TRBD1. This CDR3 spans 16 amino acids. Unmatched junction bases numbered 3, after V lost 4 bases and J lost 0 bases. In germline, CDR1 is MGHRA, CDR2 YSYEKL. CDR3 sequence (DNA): TGCGCCAGCAGCCTTCGGGACAGGGCAACTAATGAAAAACTGTTTTTT. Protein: CASSLRDRATNEKLFF.